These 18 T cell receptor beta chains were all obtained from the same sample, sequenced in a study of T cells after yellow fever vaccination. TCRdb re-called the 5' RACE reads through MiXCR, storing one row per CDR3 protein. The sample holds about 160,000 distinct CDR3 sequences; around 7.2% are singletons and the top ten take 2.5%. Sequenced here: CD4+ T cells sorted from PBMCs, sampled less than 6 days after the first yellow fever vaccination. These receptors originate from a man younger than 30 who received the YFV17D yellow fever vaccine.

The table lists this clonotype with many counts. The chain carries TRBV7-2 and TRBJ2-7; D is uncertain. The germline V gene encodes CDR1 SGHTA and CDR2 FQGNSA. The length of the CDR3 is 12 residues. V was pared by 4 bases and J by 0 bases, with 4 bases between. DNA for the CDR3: TGTGCCAGCAGCTCGAGCTCCTACGAGCAGTACGTC. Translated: CASSSSSYEQYV.

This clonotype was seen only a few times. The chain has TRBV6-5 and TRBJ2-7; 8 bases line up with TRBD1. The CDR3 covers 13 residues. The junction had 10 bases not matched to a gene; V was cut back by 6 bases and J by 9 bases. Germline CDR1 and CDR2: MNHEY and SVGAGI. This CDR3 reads CASRIDRGGVQYV. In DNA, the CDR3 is TGTGCCAGCAGAATCGACAGGGGTGGAGTGCAGTACGTC.

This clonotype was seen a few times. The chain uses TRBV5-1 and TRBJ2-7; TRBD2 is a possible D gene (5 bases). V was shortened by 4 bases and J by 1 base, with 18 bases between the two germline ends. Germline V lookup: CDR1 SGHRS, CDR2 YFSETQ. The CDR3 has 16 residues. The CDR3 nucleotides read TGCGCCAGCAGCCCCACTGCCGGCGGGCAGTCCTACGAGCAGTACTTC. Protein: CASSPTAGGQSYEQYF.

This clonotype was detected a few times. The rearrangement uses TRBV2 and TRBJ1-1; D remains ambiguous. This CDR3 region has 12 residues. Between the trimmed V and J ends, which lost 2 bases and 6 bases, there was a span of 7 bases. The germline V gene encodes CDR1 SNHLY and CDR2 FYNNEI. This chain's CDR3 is CASSETRSEAFF. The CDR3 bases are TGTGCCAGCAGTGAAACCAGATCTGAAGCTTTCTTT.

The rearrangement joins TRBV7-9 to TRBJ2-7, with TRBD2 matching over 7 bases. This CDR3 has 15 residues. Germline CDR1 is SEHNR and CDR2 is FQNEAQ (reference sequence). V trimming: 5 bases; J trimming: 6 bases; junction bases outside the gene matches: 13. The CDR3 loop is CASSLLGGFGLEQYF. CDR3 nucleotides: TGTGCCAGCAGCCTACTCGGGGGGTTCGGGCTCGAGCAGTACTTC. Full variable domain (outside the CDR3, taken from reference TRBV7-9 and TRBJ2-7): DTGVSQNPRHKITKRGQNVTFRCDPISEHNRLYWYRQTLGQGPEFLTYFQNEAQLEKSRLLSDRFSAERPKGSFSTLEIQRTEQGDSAMYLCASSLLGGFGLEQYFGPGTRLTVT.

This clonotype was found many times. The CDR3 coding sequence is TGTGCCAGCAGCTTAGTGGGGACAGGGTTCTCCGAGCAGTACGTC. Its translation is CASSLVGTGFSEQYV. The chain recombines TRBV7-2 with TRBJ2-7, with TRBD1 matching 9 bases. The CDR3 totals 15 residues. V was clipped by 1 base and J by 6 bases; unmatched bases: 7. CDR1 and CDR2 (germline): SGHTA, FQGNSA.

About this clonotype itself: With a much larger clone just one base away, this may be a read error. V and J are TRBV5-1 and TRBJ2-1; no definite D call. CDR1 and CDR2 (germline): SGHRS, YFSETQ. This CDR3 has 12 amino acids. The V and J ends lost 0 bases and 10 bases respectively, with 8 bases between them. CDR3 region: CASSLGAFEQFF. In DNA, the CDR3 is TGCGCCAGCAGCTTGGGGGCATTCGAGCAGTTCTTC.

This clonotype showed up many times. CDR3 DNA: TGCAGTGCTAGAGATAAGGGAGCCCAAGAGACCCAGTACTTC. Its translation is CSARDKGAQETQYF. The V gene is TRBV20-1, the J gene TRBJ2-5, with D possibly being TRBD2 (5 bases). CDR1 is DFQATT and CDR2 is SNEGSKA in the germline V gene (reference sequence). CDR3 length equals 14 residues. V lost 0 bases and J lost 1, with 9 bases in between.

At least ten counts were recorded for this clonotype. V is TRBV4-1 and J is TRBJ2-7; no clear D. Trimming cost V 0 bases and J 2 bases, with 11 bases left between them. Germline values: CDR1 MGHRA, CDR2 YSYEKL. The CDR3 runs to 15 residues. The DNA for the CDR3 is TGCGCCAGCAGCCAAGATGTGCAGAACCCCTACGAGCAGTACGTC. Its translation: CASSQDVQNPYEQYV.

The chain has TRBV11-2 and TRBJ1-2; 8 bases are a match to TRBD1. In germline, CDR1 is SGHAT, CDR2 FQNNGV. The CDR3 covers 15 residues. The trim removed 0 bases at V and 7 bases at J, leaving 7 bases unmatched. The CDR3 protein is CASSLELTGAAGYTF. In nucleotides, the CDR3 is TGTGCCAGCAGCTTAGAGCTGACAGGGGCTGCTGGCTACACCTTC.

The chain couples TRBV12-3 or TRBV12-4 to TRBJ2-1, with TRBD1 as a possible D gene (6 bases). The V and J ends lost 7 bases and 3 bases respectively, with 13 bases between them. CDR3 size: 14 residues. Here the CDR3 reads CASTYRDSYNEQFF. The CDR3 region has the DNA TGTGCCAGCACCTACAGGGATAGCTACAATGAGCAGTTCTTC.

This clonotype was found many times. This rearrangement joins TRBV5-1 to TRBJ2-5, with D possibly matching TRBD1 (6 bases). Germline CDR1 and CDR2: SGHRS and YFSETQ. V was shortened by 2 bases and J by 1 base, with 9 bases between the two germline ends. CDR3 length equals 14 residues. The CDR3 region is CASSFQDSQETQYF. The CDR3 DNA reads TGCGCCAGCAGCTTCCAGGACAGCCAAGAGACCCAGTACTTC.

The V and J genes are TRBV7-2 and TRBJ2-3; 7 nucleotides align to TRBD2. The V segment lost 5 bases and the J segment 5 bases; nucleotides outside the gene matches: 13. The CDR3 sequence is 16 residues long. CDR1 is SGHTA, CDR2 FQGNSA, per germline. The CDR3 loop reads CASSKGRAGSGDTQYF. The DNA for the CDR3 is TGTGCCAGCAGCAAAGGTCGAGCGGGGAGTGGAGATACGCAGTATTTT.

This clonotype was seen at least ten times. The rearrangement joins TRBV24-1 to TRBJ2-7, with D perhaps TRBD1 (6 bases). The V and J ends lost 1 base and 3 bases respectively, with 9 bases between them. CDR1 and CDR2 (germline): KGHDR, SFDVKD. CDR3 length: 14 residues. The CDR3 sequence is CATSDFDRFYEQYF. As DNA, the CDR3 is TGTGCCACCAGTGATTTCGACAGGTTCTACGAGCAGTACTTC.

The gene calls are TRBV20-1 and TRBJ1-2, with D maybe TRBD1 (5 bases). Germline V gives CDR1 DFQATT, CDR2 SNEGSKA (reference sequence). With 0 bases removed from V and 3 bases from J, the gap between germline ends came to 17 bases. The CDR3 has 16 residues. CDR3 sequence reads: CSARDRTSSNYYGYTF. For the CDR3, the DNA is TGCAGTGCTAGAGATCGGACATCATCTAATTACTATGGCTACACCTTC.

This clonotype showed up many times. This CDR3 is CASRMGRSNEKLFF. Here the CDR3 DNA reads TGCGCCAGCAGGATGGGACGGAGTAATGAAAAACTGTTTTTT. This chain uses TRBV5-1 with TRBJ1-4; perhaps TRBD1 as D (5 bases). The germline CDR1 and CDR2 sequences are SGHRS and YFSETQ. The CDR3 totals 14 residues. V shed 5 bases and J shed 4 bases, with 12 bases lying between them.

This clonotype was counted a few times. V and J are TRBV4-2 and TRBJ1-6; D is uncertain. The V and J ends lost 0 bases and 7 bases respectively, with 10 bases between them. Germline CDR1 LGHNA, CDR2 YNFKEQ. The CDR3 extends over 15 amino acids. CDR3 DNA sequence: TGTGCCAGCAGCCAAGAGGCAGTTACGAATTCACCCCTCCACTTT. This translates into CASSQEAVTNSPLHF.

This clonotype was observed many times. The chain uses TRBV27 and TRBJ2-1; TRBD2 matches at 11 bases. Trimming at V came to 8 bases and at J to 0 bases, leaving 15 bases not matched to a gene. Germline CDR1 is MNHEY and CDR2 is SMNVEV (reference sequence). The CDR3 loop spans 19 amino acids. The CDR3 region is CASSSPSGTSGSSYNEQFF. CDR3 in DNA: TGTGCCAGCTCCTCTCCTTCCGGGACTAGCGGATCCTCCTACAATGAGCAGTTCTTC.